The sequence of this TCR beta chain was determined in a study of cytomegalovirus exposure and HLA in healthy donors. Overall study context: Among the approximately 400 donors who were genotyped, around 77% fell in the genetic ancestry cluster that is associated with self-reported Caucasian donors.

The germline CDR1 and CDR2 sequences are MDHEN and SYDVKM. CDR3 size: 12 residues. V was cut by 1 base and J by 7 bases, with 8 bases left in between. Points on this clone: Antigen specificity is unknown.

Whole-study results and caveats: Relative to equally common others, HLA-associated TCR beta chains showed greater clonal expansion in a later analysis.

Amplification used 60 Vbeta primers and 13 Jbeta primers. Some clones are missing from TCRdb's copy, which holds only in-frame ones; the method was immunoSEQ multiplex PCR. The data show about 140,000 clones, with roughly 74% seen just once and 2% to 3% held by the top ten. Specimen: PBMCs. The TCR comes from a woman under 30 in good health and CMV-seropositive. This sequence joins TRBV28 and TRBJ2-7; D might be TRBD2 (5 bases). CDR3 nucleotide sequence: TGTGCCAGCAGTTTATACGGAGGTGAGCAGTACTTC. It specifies CASSLYGGEQYF.